This TCR beta chain derives from a study of T-cell reconstitution after alpha-beta-depleted transplantation in children (TCRdb year 2016). For context, the study as a whole: T-cell immune reconstitution after TCRalphabeta/CD19-depleted allogeneic hematopoietic cell transplantation in children was quantitatively tracked in the study by means of TCR repertoire profiling.

Summary of the overall study and its limitations: In some patients, high TCRbeta diversity at day 60 was attributed to recipient T cells and intrathymic progenitors that had survived conditioning. Apparently early alphabetaT-cell count recovery about two months after transplant reportedly relied on only several hundred rapidly expanded clones derived from non-depleted graft cells. Over the following months the frequencies of hyperexpanded clones went down, and after one year T-cell counts and TCRbeta diversity were mostly credited to newly produced T cells.

About this clonotype: Its recognized antigen is unknown. It has no much larger one-base neighbor in the sample; base qualities were not kept.

What this sample's treatment or condition label stands for: allogeneic hematopoietic cell transplantation with graft depleted of TCRalphabeta T cells and CD19 B cells. The children who served as transplant recipients had been given grafts of TCRalphabeta/CD19-depleted allogeneic hematopoietic cells. Looking up the germline V gene (reference sequence) yields CDR1 LNHDA and CDR2 SQIVND. The V end loses 5 bases and the J end loses 2 bases, and a stretch of 15 bases separates them. The cysteine opens and the phenylalanine closes a CDR3 of 15 amino acids. The kept DNA is CDR3 alone, 45 bases in frame from the first base. The method was PCR. Sequencing was carried out with an Illumina HiSeq 2500. TCR library preparation used molecular barcoding, with unique molecular identifiers applied to normalize quantification of the TCRbeta repertoire. TCRdb took the public reads, trimmed them with fastp at Q25, ran MiXCR for clone calling and kept in-frame beta chains. Every entry covers one CDR3 protein and lists the most common genes and DNA from its rows. A total of approximately 300,000 distinct CDR3 sequences appear in this sample, roughly a tenth of them only once. 7.5% of the sample is in the top ten clones.

The receptor chain draws on TRBV19 and TRBJ1-1, with TRBD1 as a weak D call on 5 bases. The material was PBMCs, obtained before TCRalphabeta/CD19-depleted stem cell transplant. The sequence derives from a boy in the first two years of life with acute myeloid leukemia, due to receive a stem cell transplant. The encoded CDR3 is CASSPYSGGNTEAFF. The base sequence is TGTGCCAGTAGTCCCTACTCCGGGGGAAACACTGAAGCTTTCTTT.